This passage covers 12 T cell receptor beta chains from one sample sequenced in a study of blood T cell repertoires in COVID-19. This table comes from immunoSEQ multiplex PCR, and its TCRdb copy is limited to in-frame clones, with some not included. The table shows over 250,000 clones, with about 89% occurring only once. The sequenced material came from peripheral blood. These receptor sequences come from a woman in her thirties with COVID-19, enrolled during active disease.

The V gene is TRBV5-1, the J gene TRBJ2-4; weak D call: TRBD2 (6 bases). V was pared by 1 base and J by 1 base, with 15 bases between. This CDR3 has 17 amino acids. Germline V gives CDR1 SGHRS, CDR2 YFSETQ. Written as DNA, the CDR3 is TGCGCCAGCAGCTTGTTCCCTAGCGAAATCGCCAAAAACATTCAGTACTTC. This sequence encodes CASSLFPSEIAKNIQYF.

The chain uses TRBV28 and TRBJ1-5, with 7 bases aligning to TRBD1. The CDR3 is 14 residues long. Germline values: CDR1 MDHEN, CDR2 SYDVKM. Unmatched junction bases numbered 8, after V lost 5 bases and J lost 7 bases. For the CDR3, the DNA is TGTGCCAGCAGTCCCCGACAGGGCGGACAGCCCCAGCATTTT. This gives the protein CASSPRQGGQPQHF.

This chain links TRBV18 with TRBJ1-1; possible D gene TRBD1, 5 bases. Germline loops: CDR1 KGHSH, CDR2 LQKENI. Trimming stripped 2 bases from V and 0 bases from J, with 10 bases between. CDR3 length: 15 amino acids. Here the CDR3 DNA reads TGTGCCAGCTCACCAACAGGTCTTATGAACACTGAAGCTTTCTTT. Encoded protein: CASSPTGLMNTEAFF.

This clone was seen only once. The CDR3 region has the DNA TGTGCCAGCAGCGTAGATATTAGCGGGAGCGGTGAGCAGTTCTTC. Translation: CASSVDISGSGEQFF. The V call is TRBV9, the J call TRBJ2-1; 9 bases match TRBD2. V lost 0 bases and J lost 9; bases outside the gene matches: 7. Germline V gives CDR1 SGDLS, CDR2 YYNGEE. CDR3 length equals 15 residues.

The chain carries TRBV5-1 and TRBJ1-2, with 9 bases aligning to TRBD1. Germline CDR1 reads SGHRS; CDR2 reads YFSETQ. This CDR3 region has 14 residues. Trimming cost V 6 bases and J 4 bases; bases outside gene matches: 7. CDR3 region: CASTPGQGGYGYTF. The CDR3 DNA is TGCGCCAGCACACCGGGACAGGGAGGCTATGGCTACACCTTC.

The rearrangement uses TRBV19 and TRBJ1-1; perhaps TRBD1 as D (5 bases). V shed 0 bases and J shed 11 bases, with 13 bases lying between them. CDR3 length: 13 amino acids. The V gene's germline CDR1 is LNHDA and CDR2 SQIVND (reference sequence). DNA of the CDR3: TGTGCCAGTAGTATAGAGGCGGGGCTAGGGGCTTTCTTT. Translating it yields CASSIEAGLGAFF.

This chain connects TRBV5-4 to TRBJ2-2; D is uncertain. Germline CDR1 and CDR2: SGHNT and YYREEE (reference sequence). Trimming removed 4 bases from V and 4 bases from J, with 5 bases in between. This CDR3 has 12 residues. In DNA form, the CDR3 reads TGTGCCAGCAGCCCGGGCACCGGGGAGCTGTTTTTT. Its translation: CASSPGTGELFF.

This clone was observed once. J is TRBJ1-2 and V is TRBV27, with 7 bases identical to TRBD1. J was trimmed by 4 bases and V by 2 bases; bases with no gene match: 4. CDR1 is MNHEY, CDR2 SMNVEV, per germline (reference sequence). The CDR3 is made up of 14 amino acids. CDR3 sequence (DNA): TGTGCCAGCAGTTTACGACAGGGCGGCTATGGCTACACCTTC. Protein sequence: CASSLRQGGYGYTF.

The chain uses TRBV11-2 and TRBJ2-5; 7 nucleotides agree with TRBD2. The CDR3 spans 17 residues. From germline, CDR1 is SGHAT and CDR2 FQNNGV. V shed 4 bases, J shed 2 bases, and the junction held 13 bases outside the gene matches. The CDR3 loop is CASSSTTSNAPQETQYF. The CDR3 DNA follows: TGTGCCAGCAGCTCCACGACTAGCAACGCACCGCAAGAGACCCAGTACTTC.

Only one count was recorded for this clone. The chain employs TRBV11-2 and TRBJ1-4; 10 bases map to TRBD1. In germline, CDR1 is SGHAT, CDR2 FQNNGV. This CDR3 is built from 15 residues. With V trimmed by 3 bases and J by 8 bases, 6 bases remained unmatched. DNA of the CDR3: TGTGCCAGCAGCTTCTACGGGACAGGGGACGAAAAACTGTTTTTT. It yields the protein CASSFYGTGDEKLFF.

The genes are TRBV27 and TRBJ2-3, with 13 bases matching TRBD2. Trimming at V came to 1 base and at J to 5 bases, leaving 9 bases not matched to a gene. The CDR3 has 18 amino acids. Germline CDR1 reads MNHEY; CDR2 reads SMNVEV (reference sequence). Here the CDR3 DNA reads TGTGCCAGCAGTTTATGGCGGACTAGCGGGAGAGTTGGAGATACGCAGTATTTT. This codes for CASSLWRTSGRVGDTQYF.

The J gene is TRBJ1-3, the V gene TRBV3-1 (or the pseudogene TRBV3-2); D is uncertain. CDR1 and CDR2 (germline): LGHDT, YNNKEL (reference sequence). Trimming removed 1 base at V and 4 bases at J, with 8 bases between. The CDR3 has 14 amino acids. CDR3 protein: CASSQAGLGNTIYF. CDR3 DNA: TGTGCCAGCAGCCAAGCAGGACTCGGAAACACCATATATTTT.